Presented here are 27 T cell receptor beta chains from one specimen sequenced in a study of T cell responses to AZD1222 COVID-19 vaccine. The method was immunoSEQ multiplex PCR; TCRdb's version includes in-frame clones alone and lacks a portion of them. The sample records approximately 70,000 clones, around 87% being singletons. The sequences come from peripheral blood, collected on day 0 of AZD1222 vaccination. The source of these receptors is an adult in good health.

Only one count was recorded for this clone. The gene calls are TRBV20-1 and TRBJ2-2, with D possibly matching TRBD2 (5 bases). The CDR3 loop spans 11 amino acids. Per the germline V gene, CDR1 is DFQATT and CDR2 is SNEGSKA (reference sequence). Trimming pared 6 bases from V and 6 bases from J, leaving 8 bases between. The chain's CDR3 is CSALLAGELFF. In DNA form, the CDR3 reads TGCAGTGCCTTACTAGCCGGGGAGCTGTTTTTT.

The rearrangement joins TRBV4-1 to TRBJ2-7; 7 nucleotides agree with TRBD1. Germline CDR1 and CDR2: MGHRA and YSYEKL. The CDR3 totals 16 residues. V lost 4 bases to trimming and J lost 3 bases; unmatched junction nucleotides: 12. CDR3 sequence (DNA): TGCGCCAGCAGCCGCAACCCCGGGACAGAGATCTACGAGCAGTACTTC. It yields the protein CASSRNPGTEIYEQYF.

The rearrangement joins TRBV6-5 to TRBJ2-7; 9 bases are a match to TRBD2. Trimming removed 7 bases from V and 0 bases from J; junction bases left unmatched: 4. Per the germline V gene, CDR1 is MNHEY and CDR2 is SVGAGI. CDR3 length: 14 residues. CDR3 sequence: CASTSGDSSYEQYF. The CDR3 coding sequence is TGTGCCAGCACTAGCGGGGATAGCTCCTACGAGCAGTACTTC.

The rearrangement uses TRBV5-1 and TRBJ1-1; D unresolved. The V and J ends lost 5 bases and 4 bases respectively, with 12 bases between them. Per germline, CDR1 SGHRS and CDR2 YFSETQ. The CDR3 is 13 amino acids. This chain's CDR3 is CASRSEGGTEAFF. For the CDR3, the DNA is TGCGCCAGCAGATCCGAGGGTGGCACTGAAGCTTTCTTT.

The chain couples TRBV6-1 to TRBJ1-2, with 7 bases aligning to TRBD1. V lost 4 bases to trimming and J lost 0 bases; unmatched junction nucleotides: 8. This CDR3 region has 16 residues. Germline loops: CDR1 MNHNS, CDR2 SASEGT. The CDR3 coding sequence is TGTGCCAGCAGTGCCTACTCAGGGGGGGCTAACTATGGCTACACCTTC. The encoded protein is CASSAYSGGANYGYTF.

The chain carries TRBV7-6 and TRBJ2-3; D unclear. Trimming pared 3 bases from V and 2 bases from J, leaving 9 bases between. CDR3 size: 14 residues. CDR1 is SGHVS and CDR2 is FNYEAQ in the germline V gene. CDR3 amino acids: CASSLRPDTDTQYF. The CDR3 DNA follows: TGTGCCAGCAGCTTGAGGCCCGACACAGATACGCAGTATTTT.

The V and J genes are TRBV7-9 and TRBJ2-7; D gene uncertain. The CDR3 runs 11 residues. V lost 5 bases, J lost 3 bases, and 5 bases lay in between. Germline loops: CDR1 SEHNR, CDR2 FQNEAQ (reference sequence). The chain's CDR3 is CASSQDYEQYF. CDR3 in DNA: TGTGCCAGCAGCCAAGACTACGAGCAGTACTTC.

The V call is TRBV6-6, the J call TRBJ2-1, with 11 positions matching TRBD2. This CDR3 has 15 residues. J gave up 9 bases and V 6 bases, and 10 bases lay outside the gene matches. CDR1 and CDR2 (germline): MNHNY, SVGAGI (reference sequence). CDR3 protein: CASSQRTSGSTEQFF. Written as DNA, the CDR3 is TGTGCCAGCAGCCAAAGGACTAGCGGGTCTACTGAGCAGTTCTTC.

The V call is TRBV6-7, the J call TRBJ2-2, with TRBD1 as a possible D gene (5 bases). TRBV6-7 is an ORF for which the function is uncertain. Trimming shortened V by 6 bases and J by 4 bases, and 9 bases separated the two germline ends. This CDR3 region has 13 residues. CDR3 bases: TGTGCCAGCAGGGGCAGGGCCACCGGGGAGCTGTTTTTT. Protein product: CASRGRATGELFF.

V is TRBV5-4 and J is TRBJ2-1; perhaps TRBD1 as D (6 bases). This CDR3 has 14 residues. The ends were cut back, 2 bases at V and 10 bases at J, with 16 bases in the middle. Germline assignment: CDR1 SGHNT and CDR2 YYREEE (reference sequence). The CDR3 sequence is CASSFDRRNGEQFF. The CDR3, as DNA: TGTGCCAGCAGCTTCGACAGGCGGAACGGAGAGCAGTTCTTC.

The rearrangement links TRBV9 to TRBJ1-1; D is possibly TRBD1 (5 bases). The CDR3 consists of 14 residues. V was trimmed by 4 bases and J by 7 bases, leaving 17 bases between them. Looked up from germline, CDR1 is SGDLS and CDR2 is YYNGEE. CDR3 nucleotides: TGTGCCAGCAGCCCCCTCGGGGTCAGGGATGAAGCTTTCTTT. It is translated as CASSPLGVRDEAFF.

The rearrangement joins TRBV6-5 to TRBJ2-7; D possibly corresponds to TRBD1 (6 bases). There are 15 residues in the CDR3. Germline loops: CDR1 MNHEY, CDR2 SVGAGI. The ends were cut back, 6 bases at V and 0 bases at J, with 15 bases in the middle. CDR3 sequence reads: CASRPDRSSSYEQYF. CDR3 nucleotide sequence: TGTGCCAGCAGACCCGACAGGAGTAGCTCCTACGAGCAGTACTTC.

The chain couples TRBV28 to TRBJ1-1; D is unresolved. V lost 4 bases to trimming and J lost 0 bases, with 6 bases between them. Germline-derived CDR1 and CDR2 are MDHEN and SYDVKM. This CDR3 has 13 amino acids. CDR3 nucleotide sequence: TGTGCCAGCAGTTCCCGCATGAACACTGAAGCTTTCTTT. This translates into CASSSRMNTEAFF.

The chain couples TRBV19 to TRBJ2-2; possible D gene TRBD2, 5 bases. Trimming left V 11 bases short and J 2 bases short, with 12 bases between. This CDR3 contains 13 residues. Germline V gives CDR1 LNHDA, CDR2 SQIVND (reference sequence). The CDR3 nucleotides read TGTGCCCGGGATCCGGGAAACACCGGGGAGCTGTTTTTT. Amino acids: CARDPGNTGELFF. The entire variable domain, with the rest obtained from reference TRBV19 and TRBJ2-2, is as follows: DGGITQSPKYLFRKEGQNVTLSCEQNLNHDAMYWYRQDPGQGLRLIYYSQIVNDFQKGDIAEGYSVSREKKESFPLTVTSAQKNPTAFYLCARDPGNTGELFFGEGSRLTVL.

CDR3 amino acids: CASSQARSSAYGYTF. Here the CDR3 DNA reads TGCGCCAGCAGCCAAGCTAGGTCATCCGCATATGGCTACACCTTC. The chain employs TRBV4-3 and TRBJ1-2; D is unresolved. Germline CDR1 is LGHNA and CDR2 is YSLEER. The CDR3 spans 15 residues. The V end was cut by 1 base, the J end by 5 bases, with 14 bases between.

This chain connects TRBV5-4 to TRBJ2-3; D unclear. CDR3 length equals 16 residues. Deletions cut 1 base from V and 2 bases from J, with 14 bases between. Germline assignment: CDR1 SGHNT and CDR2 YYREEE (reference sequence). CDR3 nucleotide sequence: TGTGCCAGCAGCTTGCCCGAGACACGCTCCACAGATACGCAGTATTTT. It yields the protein CASSLPETRSTDTQYF.

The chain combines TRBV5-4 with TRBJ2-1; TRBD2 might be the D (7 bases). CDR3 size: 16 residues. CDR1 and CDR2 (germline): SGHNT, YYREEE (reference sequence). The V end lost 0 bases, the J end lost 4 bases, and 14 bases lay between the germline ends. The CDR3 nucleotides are TGTGCCAGCAGCTTGGCCTCGCGGGGGCCATACAATGAGCAGTTCTTC. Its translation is CASSLASRGPYNEQFF.

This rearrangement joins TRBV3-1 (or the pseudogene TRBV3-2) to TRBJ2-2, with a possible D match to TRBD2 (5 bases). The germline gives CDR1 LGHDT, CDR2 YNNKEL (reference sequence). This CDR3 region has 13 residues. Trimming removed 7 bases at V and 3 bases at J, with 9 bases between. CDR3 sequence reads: CASTRGYTGELFF. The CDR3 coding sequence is TGTGCCAGCACTCGGGGTTACACCGGGGAGCTGTTTTTT.

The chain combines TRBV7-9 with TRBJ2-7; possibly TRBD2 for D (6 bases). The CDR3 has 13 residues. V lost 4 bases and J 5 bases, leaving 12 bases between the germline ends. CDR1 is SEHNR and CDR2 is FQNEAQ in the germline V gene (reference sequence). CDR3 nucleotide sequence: TGTGCCAGCAGCTCGTCGGGGGTGGACGAGCAGTACTTC. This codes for CASSSSGVDEQYF.

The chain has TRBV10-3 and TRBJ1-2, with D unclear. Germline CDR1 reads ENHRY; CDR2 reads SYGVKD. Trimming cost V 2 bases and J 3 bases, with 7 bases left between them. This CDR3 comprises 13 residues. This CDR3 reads CAISEDGYYGYTF. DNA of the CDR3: TGTGCCATCAGTGAGGACGGATACTATGGCTACACCTTC.

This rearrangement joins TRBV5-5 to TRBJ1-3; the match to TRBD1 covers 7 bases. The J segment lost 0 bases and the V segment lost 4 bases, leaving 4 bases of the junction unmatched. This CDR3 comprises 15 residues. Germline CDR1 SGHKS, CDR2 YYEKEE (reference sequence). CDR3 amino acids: CASSRDSGSGNTIYF. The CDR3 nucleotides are TGTGCCAGCAGCCGGGACAGCGGCTCTGGAAACACCATATATTTT.

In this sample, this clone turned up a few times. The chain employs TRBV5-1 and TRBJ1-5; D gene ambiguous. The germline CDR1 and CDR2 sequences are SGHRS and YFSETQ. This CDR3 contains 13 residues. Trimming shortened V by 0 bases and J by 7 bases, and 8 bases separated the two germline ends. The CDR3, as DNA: TGCGCCAGCAGCTTGGAGGGTAGCCAGCCCCAGCATTTT. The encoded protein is CASSLEGSQPQHF.

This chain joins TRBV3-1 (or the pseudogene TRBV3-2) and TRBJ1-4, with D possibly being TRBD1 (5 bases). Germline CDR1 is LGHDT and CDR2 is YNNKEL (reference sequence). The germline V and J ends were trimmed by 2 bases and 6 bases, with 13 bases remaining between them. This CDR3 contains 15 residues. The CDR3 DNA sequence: TGTGCCAGCAGCCAAAATTGGGGCCCGGATGAAAAACTGTTTTTT. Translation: CASSQNWGPDEKLFF.

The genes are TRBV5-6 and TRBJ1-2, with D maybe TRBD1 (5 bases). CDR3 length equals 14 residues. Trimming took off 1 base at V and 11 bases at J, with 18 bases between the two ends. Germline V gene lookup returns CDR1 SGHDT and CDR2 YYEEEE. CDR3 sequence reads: CASSLQGSGSLYTF. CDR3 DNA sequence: TGTGCCAGCAGCTTGCAGGGTTCTGGGAGCTTGTACACCTTC.

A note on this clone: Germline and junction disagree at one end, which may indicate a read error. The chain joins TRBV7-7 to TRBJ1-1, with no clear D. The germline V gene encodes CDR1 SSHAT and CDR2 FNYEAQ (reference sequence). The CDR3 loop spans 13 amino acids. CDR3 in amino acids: CASSRQMNTEAFF. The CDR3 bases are TGTGCTAGCAGCCGTCAGATGAACACTGAAGCTTTCTTT. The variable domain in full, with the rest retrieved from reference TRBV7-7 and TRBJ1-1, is GAGVSQSPRYKVTKRGQDVTLRCDPISSHATLYWYQQALGQGPEFLTYFNYEAQPDKSGLPSDRFSAERPEGSISTLTIQRTEQRDSAMYRCASSRQMNTEAFFGQGTRLTVV.

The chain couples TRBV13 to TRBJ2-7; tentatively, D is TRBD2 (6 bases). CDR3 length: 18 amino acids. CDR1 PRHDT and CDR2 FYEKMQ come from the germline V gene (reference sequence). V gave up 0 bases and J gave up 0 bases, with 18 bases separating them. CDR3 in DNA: TGTGCCAGCAGCTTAGGGACCCAAAGGAGGGAACGCTCCTACGAGCAGTACTTC. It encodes CASSLGTQRRERSYEQYF.

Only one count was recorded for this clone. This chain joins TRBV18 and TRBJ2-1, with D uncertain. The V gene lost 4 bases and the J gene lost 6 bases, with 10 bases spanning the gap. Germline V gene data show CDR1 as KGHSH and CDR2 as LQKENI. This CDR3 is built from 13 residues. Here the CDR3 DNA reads TGTGCCAGCTCACAAAACCAGGCCAATGAGCAGTTCTTC. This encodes CASSQNQANEQFF.